The 17 T cell receptor beta chains below were found in one sample sequenced in a study of stem cell transplantation in POMP-related autoinflammatory disease. Profiling relied on immunoSEQ multiplex PCR, and the TCRdb table lists in-frame clones only, not all of them. Of about 32,000 clones listed, around 90% are singletons. The sample was CD4+ T cells from PBMCs, taken before stem cell transplantation. Receptors were obtained from a human donor with POMP-related autoinflammation and immune dysregulation (PRAID).

The chain employs TRBV27 and TRBJ2-7, with 10 bases aligning to TRBD1. This CDR3 spans 11 amino acids. The V gene end was trimmed by 11 bases and the J gene end by 5 bases; junction bases not matched to a gene: 3. Looked up from germline, CDR1 is MNHEY and CDR2 is SMNVEV (reference sequence). In DNA form, the CDR3 reads TGTGCCGCGGACAGGGGGAACGAGCAGTACTTC. Translated, it gives CAADRGNEQYF.

The J gene is TRBJ2-5, the V gene TRBV9; D is unresolved. The CDR3 runs 13 residues. Looked up from germline, CDR1 is SGDLS and CDR2 is YYNGEE. V shed 0 bases and J shed 5 bases, with 8 bases lying between them. The CDR3 region is CASSVDQSETQYF. Here the CDR3 DNA reads TGTGCCAGCAGCGTAGATCAGTCGGAGACCCAGTACTTC.

This chain joins TRBV27 and TRBJ2-1; the match to TRBD2 covers 8 bases. CDR1 and CDR2 from the germline V gene are MNHEY and SMNVEV (reference sequence). The CDR3 is 16 amino acids. V lost 5 bases, J lost 0 bases, and 6 bases stayed unmatched. The CDR3 DNA sequence: TGTGCCAGCAGTGGGGTAGCGGGACGCTCCTACAATGAGCAGTTCTTC. This gives the protein CASSGVAGRSYNEQFF.

The rearrangement uses TRBV10-2 and TRBJ1-2; D uncertain. The CDR3 loop spans 13 amino acids. The V end lost 2 bases, the J end lost 8 bases, and 12 bases lay between the germline ends. CDR1 and CDR2 (germline): WSHSY, SAAADI. The CDR3 here is CASSEAGLGGYTF. The CDR3 DNA follows: TGCGCCAGCAGTGAGGCGGGCCTGGGCGGCTACACCTTC.

This clone has more than one count but fewer than ten. The chain links TRBV11-2 to TRBJ1-1; D perhaps matches TRBD1 (5 bases). Trimming took off 2 bases at V and 0 bases at J, with 7 bases between the two ends. The CDR3 is 14 amino acids. Germline V gives CDR1 SGHAT, CDR2 FQNNGV. DNA of the CDR3: TGTGCCAGCAGCTTAACGGACATGAACACTGAAGCTTTCTTT. Translating it yields CASSLTDMNTEAFF. Full variable domain (outside the CDR3, taken from reference TRBV11-2 and TRBJ1-1): EAGVAQSPRYKIIEKRQSVAFWCNPISGHATLYWYQQILGQGPKLLIQFQNNGVVDDSQLPKDRFSAERLKGVDSTLKIQPAKLEDSAVYLCASSLTDMNTEAFFGQGTRLTVV.

This chain joins TRBV18 and TRBJ2-3; D perhaps matches TRBD2 (6 bases). Germline-derived CDR1 and CDR2 are KGHSH and LQKENI. Trimming removed 2 bases at V and 11 bases at J, with 26 bases between. The CDR3 runs to 17 residues. Here the CDR3 reads CASSPSTSTRAQIGQYF. The CDR3 bases are TGTGCCAGCTCACCAAGCACTAGCACCCGAGCACAGATAGGGCAGTATTTT.

The chain links TRBV5-1 to TRBJ1-6, with 12 bases identical to TRBD1. Germline trimming cut 4 bases from V and 5 bases from J; bases unmatched to any gene: 13. This CDR3 has 19 residues. From germline, CDR1 is SGHRS and CDR2 YFSETQ. CDR3 region: CASSPGTGGPTVDNSPLHF. The DNA for the CDR3 is TGCGCCAGCAGCCCGGGGACAGGGGGCCCCACCGTCGATAATTCACCCCTCCACTTT.

V usage is TRBV28 and J usage is TRBJ2-7, with 8 nucleotides matching TRBD1. Germline CDR1 and CDR2: MDHEN and SYDVKM. Germline trimming cut 6 bases from V and 3 bases from J; bases unmatched to any gene: 4. This CDR3 contains 13 residues. The CDR3 protein is CASRGQEVYEQYF. The CDR3 DNA reads as TGTGCCAGCAGGGGACAGGAGGTCTACGAGCAGTACTTC.

The V gene is TRBV2, the J gene TRBJ2-7; D unresolved. Trimming shortened V by 4 bases and J by 0 bases, and 10 bases separated the two germline ends. Germline V gives CDR1 SNHLY, CDR2 FYNNEI. The CDR3 covers 14 residues. CDR3 bases: TGTGCCAGCAGTGTAGATCGGGCCTCCTACGAGCAGTACTTC. Translating gives CASSVDRASYEQYF.

This clone was seen a few times. The rearrangement joins TRBV5-5 to TRBJ1-4; D might be TRBD1 (5 bases). The CDR3 covers 14 residues. V lost 3 bases and J 5 bases, leaving 11 bases between the germline ends. CDR1 and CDR2 (germline): SGHKS, YYEKEE (reference sequence). The CDR3 here is CASSSRQPNEKLFF. CDR3 sequence (DNA): TGTGCCAGCAGCTCACGACAGCCGAATGAAAAACTGTTTTTT.

The chain is built from TRBV28 and TRBJ2-7; D uncertain. V was shortened by 6 bases and J by 2 bases, with 11 bases between the two germline ends. In germline, CDR1 is MDHEN, CDR2 SYDVKM. The CDR3 has 13 amino acids. The CDR3 nucleotides read TGTGCCAGCAGCCACGGTATAACCTACGAGCAGTACTTC. Amino acid sequence: CASSHGITYEQYF.

As DNA, the CDR3 is TGTGCCAGCAGTGATAGTCTGGGGGTAAGGGAGCAGTACTTC. This translates into CASSDSLGVREQYF. V usage is TRBV25-1 and J usage is TRBJ2-7, with D perhaps TRBD1 or TRBD2 (5 bases each). There are 14 residues in the CDR3. The germline gives CDR1 MGHDK, CDR2 SYGVNS. Trimming removed 3 bases at V and 7 bases at J, with 16 bases between.

The chain carries TRBV6-6 and TRBJ1-4; D perhaps matches TRBD1 (6 bases). Germline V lookup: CDR1 MNHNY, CDR2 SVGAGI (reference sequence). The V gene lost 7 bases and the J gene lost 3 bases, with 6 bases spanning the gap. The CDR3 covers 12 residues. CDR3 nucleotide sequence: TGTGCCAGCAAGGGGGCTAATGAAAAACTGTTTTTT. This encodes CASKGANEKLFF.

The chain employs TRBV18 and TRBJ1-5; tentatively, D is TRBD1 (6 bases). Germline V lookup: CDR1 KGHSH, CDR2 LQKENI. CDR3 length: 19 amino acids. Trimming left V 2 bases short and J 3 bases short, with 23 bases between. The chain's CDR3 is CASSPSRQVYMGINQPQHF. In nucleotides, the CDR3 is TGTGCCAGCTCACCATCGCGACAGGTTTATATGGGAATCAATCAGCCCCAGCATTTT.

There are a few counts of this clone. The chain has TRBV5-1 and TRBJ1-1; no clear D gene. Germline V gives CDR1 SGHRS, CDR2 YFSETQ. Trimming removed 1 base at V and 3 bases at J, with 10 bases between. This CDR3 has 14 amino acids. The CDR3 spells CASSLTAKDTEAFF. The CDR3, as DNA: TGCGCCAGCAGCTTGACCGCGAAGGACACTGAAGCTTTCTTT.

This chain joins TRBV7-9 and TRBJ1-1; perhaps TRBD1 as D (6 bases). Trimming stripped 5 bases from V and 5 bases from J, with 15 bases between. The CDR3 spans 14 residues. From germline, CDR1 is SEHNR and CDR2 FQNEAQ (reference sequence). The CDR3 DNA reads TGTGCCAGCAGCCCCCGAGGGGGAAGGACTGAAGCTTTCTTT. Translation gives CASSPRGGRTEAFF.

The chain couples TRBV5-1 to TRBJ1-1, with a weak D call TRBD1 (5 bases). V was pared by 4 bases and J by 2 bases, with 18 bases between. The germline CDR1 and CDR2 sequences are SGHRS and YFSETQ. The length of the CDR3 is 16 residues. This chain's CDR3 is CASSGDSGSRNTEAFF. The CDR3 DNA is TGCGCCAGCAGCGGGGACTCAGGGAGCCGAAACACTGAAGCTTTCTTT.